This TCR beta chain was identified in a study of blood T cell repertoires in COVID-19. Repertoires were generated with immunoSEQ multiplex PCR, while TCRdb's copy carries only in-frame clones and drops some. The sample has roughly 350,000 clones, around nine tenths seen once. The CDR3 consists of 15 residues. From germline, CDR1 is MDHEN and CDR2 SYDVKM. Trimming removed 4 bases at V and 0 bases at J, with 13 bases between. The sample was peripheral blood. This receptor was identified in a woman aged 45-59 years with active or convalescent COVID-19. The chain combines TRBV28 with TRBJ2-7; D call uncertain. CDR3 nucleotides: TGTGCCAGCAGTTCCGGAGACTGGAGCTCCTACGAGCAGTACTTC. Translation gives CASSSGDWSSYEQYF.